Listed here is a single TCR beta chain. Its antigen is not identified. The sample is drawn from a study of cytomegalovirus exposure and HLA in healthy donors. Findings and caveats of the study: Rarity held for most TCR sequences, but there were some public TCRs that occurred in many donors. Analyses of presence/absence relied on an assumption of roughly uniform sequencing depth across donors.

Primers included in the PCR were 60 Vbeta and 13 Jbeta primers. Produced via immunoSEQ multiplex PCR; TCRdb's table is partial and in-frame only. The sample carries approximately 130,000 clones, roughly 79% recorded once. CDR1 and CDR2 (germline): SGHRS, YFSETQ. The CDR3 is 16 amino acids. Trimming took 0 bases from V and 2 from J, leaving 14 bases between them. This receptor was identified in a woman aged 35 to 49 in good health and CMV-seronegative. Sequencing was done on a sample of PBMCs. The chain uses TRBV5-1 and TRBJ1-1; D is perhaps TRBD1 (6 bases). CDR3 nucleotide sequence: TGCGCCAGCAGCTTGGACGGACCGGGACATAACACTGAAGCTTTCTTT. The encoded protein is CASSLDGPGHNTEAFF.